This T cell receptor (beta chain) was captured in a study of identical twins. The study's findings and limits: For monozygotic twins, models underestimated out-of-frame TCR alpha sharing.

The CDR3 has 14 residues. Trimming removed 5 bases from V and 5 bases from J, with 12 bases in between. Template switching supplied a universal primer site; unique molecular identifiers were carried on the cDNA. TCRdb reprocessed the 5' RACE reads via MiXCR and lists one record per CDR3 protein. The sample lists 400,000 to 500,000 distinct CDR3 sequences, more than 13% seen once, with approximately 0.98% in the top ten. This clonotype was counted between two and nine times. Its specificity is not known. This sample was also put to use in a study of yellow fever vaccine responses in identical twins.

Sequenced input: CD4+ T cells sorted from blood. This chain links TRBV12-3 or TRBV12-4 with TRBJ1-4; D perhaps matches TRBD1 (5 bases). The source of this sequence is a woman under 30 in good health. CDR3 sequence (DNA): TGTGCCAGCAGTCGCATGGGGGGGAATGAAAAACTGTTTTTT. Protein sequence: CASSRMGGNEKLFF.